This T cell receptor (beta chain) emerged from a study of T cell responses to AZD1222 COVID-19 vaccine (dated by TCRdb to the early 2020s). Broadly, across the study: AZD1222 recipients with second doses at about 4 weeks or about 12 weeks were pooled, because spike-specific TCR depth and breadth did not differ between schedules. A total of about 250 trial participants underwent TCR sequencing, of whom 207 had received two doses of AZD1222 and roughly 26 had received two doses of the MenACWY control vaccine. Trial participants were enrolled by age into subgroups of 18-55, 56-69 and 70-plus years, and roughly 160, 29 and 62 TCR-sequenced participants, respectively, were included in these subgroups. Summary of the overall study and its limitations: Nearly half of unique spike-specific TCRs reportedly recognized epitopes outside regions mutated in the B.1.351 and B.1.1.7 variants. The 56-69-year group was small, and its depth increase did not reach significance, likely because of low power. Participants were mostly white British and included more females than males, and it was suggested by the authors that clonal diversity may have been underestimated. A significant rise in spike-specific TCR breadth and depth was observed after two AZD1222 doses relative to day 0 and relative to MenACWY recipients. CD4 TCRs associated with the vaccine covered the entire spike protein, and the dominant responses were in regions 160-218 and 743-854. Conclusions about previously exposed vaccinees are limited because only five or six AZD1222 recipients were SARS-CoV-2 seropositive at baseline. Because no day 14 peak-response samples were available, repertoires were characterized only after the peak T cell response.

The CDR3 regions of human TCRbeta chains were analyzed by immunosequencing. Per the authors' processing: TCRs in the repertoires were compared against a reference library of SARS-CoV-2-specific TCRs that had been generated with the MIRA antigen-specificity platform. Breadth was defined as the fraction of unique TCRs that were SARS-CoV-2-associated, and depth was defined as the fraction of total T cells that were SARS-CoV-2-associated. Each spike-specific TCR was assigned to its reactive spike region and to a CD4 or CD8 class using the MIRA data. Log10-transformed breadth and depth values were compared by one-way ANOVA with Sidak's multiple comparisons tests. TCRdb mirrors the immuneACCESS table, restricted to in-frame sequences. Some clones are absent from its copies; in checked studies, under half trace to an unresolved V gene, and the reason for the others is unknown. That table is the source of V, J and clone size, and D and trimming were worked out from the DNA. The sample table lists around 100,000 clones, 88% of them with a count of one. The ten top clones hold 15% to 20% of the sample.

The meaning of the sample's time point label: baseline before first vaccination. Samples from vaccinated people were obtained from the UK trials COV001 and COV002, which included a single-blind randomized controlled phase 2/3 trial of AZD1222 (ChAdOx1 nCoV-19) in healthy adults. For TCRbeta chain sequencing, PBMC samples were collected from trial participants at day 0 and at day 28 after the second dose. Here V drops 2 bases and J drops 4 bases, and the junction holds 11 bases not matched to any gene. The CDR3 goes from the cysteine to the phenylalanine over 18 residues. Just CDR3 DNA is preserved here, 54 bases in frame from base 1. CDR1 MNHEY and CDR2 SVGEGT are derived from the germline V gene. This clone showed up just once. The antigen it recognizes is unknown. One base away there is no much larger clone; base qualities are not given.

The rearranged chain carries TRBV6-2 or TRBV6-3 and TRBJ2-2; TRBD2 aligns with 9 central bases. The clonotype originates from an adult in good health. This specimen consisted of peripheral blood, obtained on day 0 of AZD1222 vaccination. The CDR3: CASSYRGGRALPTGELFF. The nucleotide sequence reads as follows: TGTGCCAGCAGTTACAGGGGCGGGAGGGCCCTTCCCACCGGGGAGCTGTTTTTT.